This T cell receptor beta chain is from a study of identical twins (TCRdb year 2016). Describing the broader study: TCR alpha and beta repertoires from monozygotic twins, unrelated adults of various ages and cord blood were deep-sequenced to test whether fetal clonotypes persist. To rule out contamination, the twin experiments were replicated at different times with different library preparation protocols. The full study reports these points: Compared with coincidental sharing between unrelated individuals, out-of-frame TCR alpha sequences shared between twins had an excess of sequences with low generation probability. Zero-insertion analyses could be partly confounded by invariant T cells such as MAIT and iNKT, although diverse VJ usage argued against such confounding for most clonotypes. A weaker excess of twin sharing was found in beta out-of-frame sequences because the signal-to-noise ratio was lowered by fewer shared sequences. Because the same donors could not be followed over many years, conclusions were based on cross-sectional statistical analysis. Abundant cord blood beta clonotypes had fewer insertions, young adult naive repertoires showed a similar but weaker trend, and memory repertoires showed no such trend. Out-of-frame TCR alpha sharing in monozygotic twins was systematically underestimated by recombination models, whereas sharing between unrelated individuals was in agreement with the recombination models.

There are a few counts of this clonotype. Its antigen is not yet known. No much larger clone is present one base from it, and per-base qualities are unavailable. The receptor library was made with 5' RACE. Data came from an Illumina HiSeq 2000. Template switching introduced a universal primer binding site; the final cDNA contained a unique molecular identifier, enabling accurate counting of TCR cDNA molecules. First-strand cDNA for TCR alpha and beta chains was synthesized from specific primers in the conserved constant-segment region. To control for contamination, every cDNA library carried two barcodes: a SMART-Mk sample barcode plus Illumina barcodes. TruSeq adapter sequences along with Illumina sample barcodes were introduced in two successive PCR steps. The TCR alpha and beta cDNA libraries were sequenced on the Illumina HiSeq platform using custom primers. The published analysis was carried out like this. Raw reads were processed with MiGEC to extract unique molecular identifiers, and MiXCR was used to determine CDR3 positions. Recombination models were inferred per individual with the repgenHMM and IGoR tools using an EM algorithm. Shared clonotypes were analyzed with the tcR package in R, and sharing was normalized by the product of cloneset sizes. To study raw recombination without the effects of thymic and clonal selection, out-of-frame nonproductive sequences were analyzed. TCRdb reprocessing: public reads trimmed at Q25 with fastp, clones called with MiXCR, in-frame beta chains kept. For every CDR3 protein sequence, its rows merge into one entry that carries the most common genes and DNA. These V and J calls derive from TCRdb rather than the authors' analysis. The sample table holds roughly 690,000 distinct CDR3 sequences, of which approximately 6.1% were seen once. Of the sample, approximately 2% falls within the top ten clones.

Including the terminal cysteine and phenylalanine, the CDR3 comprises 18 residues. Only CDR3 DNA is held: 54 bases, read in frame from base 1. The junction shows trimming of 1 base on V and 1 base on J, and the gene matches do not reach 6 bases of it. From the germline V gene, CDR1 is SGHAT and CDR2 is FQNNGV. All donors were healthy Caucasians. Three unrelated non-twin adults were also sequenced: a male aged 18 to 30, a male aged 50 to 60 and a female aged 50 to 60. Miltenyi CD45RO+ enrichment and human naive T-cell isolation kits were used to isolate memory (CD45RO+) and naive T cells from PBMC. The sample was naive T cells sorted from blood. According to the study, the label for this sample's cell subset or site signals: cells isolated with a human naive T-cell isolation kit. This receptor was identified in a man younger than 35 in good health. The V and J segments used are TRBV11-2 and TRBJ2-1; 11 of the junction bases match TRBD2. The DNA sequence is TGTGCCAGCAGCTTAGGTAGTAGCGGGAGGGGGTCCTACAATGAGCAGTTCTTC. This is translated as CASSLGSSGRGSYNEQFF.